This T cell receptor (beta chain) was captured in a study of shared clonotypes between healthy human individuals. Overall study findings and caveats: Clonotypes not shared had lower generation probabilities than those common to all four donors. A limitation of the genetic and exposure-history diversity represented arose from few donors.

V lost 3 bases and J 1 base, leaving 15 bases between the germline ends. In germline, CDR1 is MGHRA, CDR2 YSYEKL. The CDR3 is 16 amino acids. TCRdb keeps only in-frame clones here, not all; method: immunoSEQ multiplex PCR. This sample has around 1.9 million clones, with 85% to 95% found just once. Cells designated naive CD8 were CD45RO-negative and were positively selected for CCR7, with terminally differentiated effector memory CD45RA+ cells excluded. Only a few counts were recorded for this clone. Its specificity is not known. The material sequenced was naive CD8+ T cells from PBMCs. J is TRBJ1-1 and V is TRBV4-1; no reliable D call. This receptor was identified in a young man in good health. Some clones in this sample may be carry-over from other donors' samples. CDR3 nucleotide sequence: TGCGCCAGCAGCCAGCCTTTACGGTTACCGAACACTGAAGCTTTCTTT. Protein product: CASSQPLRLPNTEAFF.